A single sample is the source of the 4 T cell receptor beta chains below, sequenced in a study of shared clonotypes between healthy human individuals. Naive CD8 cells lacked CD45RO and underwent positive selection for CCR7, leaving out terminally differentiated effector memory CD45RA+ cells. The protocol was immunoSEQ multiplex PCR, while the TCRdb copy is restricted to in-frame clones and leaves out a portion. The sample has around 2.1 million clones; about 93% are singletons. Sequences were obtained from naive CD8+ T cells from PBMCs. These receptors all come from a man between 18 and 35 years old in good health. Some clones in this sample may be carry-over from other donors' samples.

The chain is built from TRBV27 and TRBJ2-1; 14 positions agree with TRBD2. The germline CDR1 and CDR2 sequences are MNHEY and SMNVEV (reference sequence). The trim removed 5 bases at V and 4 bases at J, leaving 16 bases unmatched. The CDR3 loop spans 20 amino acids. DNA for the CDR3: TGTGCCAGCAGTATCCTGGGACTAGCGGGGGCTGAAGGATGGTACAATGAGCAGTTCTTC. As protein: CASSILGLAGAEGWYNEQFF.

The genes are TRBV9 and TRBJ2-7, with 8 positions matching TRBD2. The trim removed 4 bases at V and 6 bases at J, leaving 9 bases unmatched. The germline gives CDR1 SGDLS, CDR2 YYNGEE. The CDR3 runs 14 residues. In nucleotides, the CDR3 is TGTGCCAGCAGCCCCCGACTAGCGTGGGTCGAGCAGTACTTC. Amino acid sequence: CASSPRLAWVEQYF. The full variable domain, in which reference TRBV9 and TRBJ2-7 provide the parts outside the CDR3, is DSGVTQTPKHLITATGQRVTLRCSPRSGDLSVYWYQQSLDQGLQFLIQYYNGEERAKGNILERFSAQQFPDLHSELNLSSLELGDSALYFCASSPRLAWVEQYFGPGTRLTVT.

The chain is built from TRBV4-1 and TRBJ2-7, with TRBD2 matching 9 bases. There are 16 residues in the CDR3. V gave up 2 bases and J gave up 7 bases; unmatched junction bases: 12. Germline V gene lookup returns CDR1 MGHRA and CDR2 YSYEKL. Here the CDR3 reads CASSQPRLAEAGEQYF. The CDR3 region has the DNA TGCGCCAGCAGCCAACCCCGACTAGCGGAGGCGGGGGAGCAGTACTTC.

The V gene is TRBV11-2, the J gene TRBJ2-3, with D unresolved. The CDR3 has 15 residues. V lost 4 bases and J lost 0, with 11 bases in between. Germline-derived CDR1 and CDR2 are SGHAT and FQNNGV. The CDR3 coding sequence is TGTGCCAGCAGCTCCCATAGGACGAGCACAGATACGCAGTATTTT. The encoded protein is CASSSHRTSTDTQYF.